The next 8 T cell receptor beta chains were all read from a single sample in a study of blood T cell repertoires in COVID-19. The protocol was immunoSEQ multiplex PCR, while the TCRdb copy is restricted to in-frame clones and leaves out a portion. The sample holds about 99,000 clones, 87% seen once. The sequenced material came from peripheral blood. These receptors were obtained from a man between 45 and 60 years old with acute or convalescent COVID-19.

This clone has just one count. The chain uses TRBV9 and TRBJ1-2; D not certain. Deletions cut 3 bases from V and 3 bases from J, with 9 bases between. CDR1 and CDR2 from the germline V gene are SGDLS and YYNGEE. The length of the CDR3 is 13 residues. CDR3 sequence: CASSAGTHYGYTF. The CDR3 nucleotides read TGTGCCAGCAGCGCCGGTACTCACTATGGCTACACCTTC.

CDR3 bases: TGTGCCAGCAGCTTAGAGGGGCCTAGTCGGAACACCGGGGAGCTGTTTTTT. Its protein is CASSLEGPSRNTGELFF. J is TRBJ2-2 and V is TRBV7-6, with D perhaps matching TRBD1 (5 bases). The germline gives CDR1 SGHVS, CDR2 FNYEAQ. The CDR3 is 17 residues long. V dropped 1 base and J dropped 1 base, with 13 bases sitting between them. Together with reference TRBV7-6 and TRBJ2-2, the CDR3 gives the full variable domain: GAGVSQSPRYKVTKRGQDVALRCDPISGHVSLYWYRQALGQGPEFLTYFNYEAQQDKSGLPNDRFSAERPEGSISTLTIQRTEQRDSAMYRCASSLEGPSRNTGELFFGEGSRLTVL.

The chain employs TRBV15 and TRBJ2-1; 8 bases match TRBD2. CDR3 length: 16 residues. The germline V gene has CDR1 LNHNV and CDR2 YYDKDF (reference sequence). Germline trimming cut 1 base from V and 5 bases from J; bases unmatched to any gene: 7. The CDR3 sequence is CATSRVTGGAHNEQFF. CDR3 sequence (DNA): TGTGCCACCAGCAGAGTTACGGGAGGGGCCCACAATGAGCAGTTCTTC.

This clone was seen once. V usage is TRBV9 and J usage is TRBJ2-2, with D maybe TRBD2 (5 bases). From germline, CDR1 is SGDLS and CDR2 YYNGEE. The CDR3 covers 15 residues. The V end lost 2 bases, the J end lost 3 bases, and 11 bases lay between the germline ends. CDR3 coding DNA: TGTGCCAGCAGCGTCACCCCGGACTACACCGGGGAGCTGTTTTTT. Residues: CASSVTPDYTGELFF.

This clone occurred a few times. In DNA, the CDR3 is TGTGCCAGCAGTGAGGAGGGGCGGGGAGATACGCAGTATTTT. Translated, it gives CASSEEGRGDTQYF. This chain uses TRBV2 with TRBJ2-3, with TRBD2 as a possible D gene (6 bases). The CDR3 consists of 14 residues. With 3 bases removed from V and 5 bases from J, the gap between germline ends came to 12 bases. CDR1 is SNHLY, CDR2 FYNNEI, per germline.

The chain combines TRBV12-3 or TRBV12-4 with TRBJ1-1; perhaps TRBD1 as D (5 bases). CDR3 length: 13 residues. V was clipped by 6 bases and J by 6 bases, with 14 bases between them. This CDR3 is CASRLGGIAEAFF. CDR3 DNA: TGTGCCAGCAGACTCGGGGGAATCGCTGAAGCTTTCTTT.

This chain uses TRBV27 with TRBJ1-4; 11 bases are shared with TRBD1. V lost 6 bases, J lost 8 bases, and 11 bases stayed unmatched. From germline, CDR1 is MNHEY and CDR2 SMNVEV (reference sequence). The CDR3 has 16 residues. The DNA of the CDR3 is TGTGCCAGCAGCACTTTACCGGGACAGGGGGTGGAAAAACTGTTTTTT. Residues: CASSTLPGQGVEKLFF.

V gene TRBV10-3 combines with J gene TRBJ2-1, with TRBD2 matching over 7 bases. Germline V gives CDR1 ENHRY, CDR2 SYGVKD. V shed 4 bases, J shed 10 bases, and the junction held 7 bases outside the gene matches. This CDR3 has 13 amino acids. The CDR3 sequence: CAISAEAGEEQFF. CDR3 nucleotides: TGTGCCATCAGTGCGGAGGCGGGAGAGGAGCAGTTCTTC.